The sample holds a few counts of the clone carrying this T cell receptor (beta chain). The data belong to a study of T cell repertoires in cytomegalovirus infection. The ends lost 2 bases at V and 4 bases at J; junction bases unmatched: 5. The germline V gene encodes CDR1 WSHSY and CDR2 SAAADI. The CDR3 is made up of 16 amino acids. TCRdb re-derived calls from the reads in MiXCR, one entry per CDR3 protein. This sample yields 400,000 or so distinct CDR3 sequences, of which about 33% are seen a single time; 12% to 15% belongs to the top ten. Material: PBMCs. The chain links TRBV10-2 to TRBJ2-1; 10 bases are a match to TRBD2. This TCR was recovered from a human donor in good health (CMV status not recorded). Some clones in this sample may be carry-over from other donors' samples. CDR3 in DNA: TGCGCCAGCAGTGAGGGTCTAGCGGGGGTTTACAATGAGCAGTTCTTC. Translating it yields CASSEGLAGVYNEQFF.